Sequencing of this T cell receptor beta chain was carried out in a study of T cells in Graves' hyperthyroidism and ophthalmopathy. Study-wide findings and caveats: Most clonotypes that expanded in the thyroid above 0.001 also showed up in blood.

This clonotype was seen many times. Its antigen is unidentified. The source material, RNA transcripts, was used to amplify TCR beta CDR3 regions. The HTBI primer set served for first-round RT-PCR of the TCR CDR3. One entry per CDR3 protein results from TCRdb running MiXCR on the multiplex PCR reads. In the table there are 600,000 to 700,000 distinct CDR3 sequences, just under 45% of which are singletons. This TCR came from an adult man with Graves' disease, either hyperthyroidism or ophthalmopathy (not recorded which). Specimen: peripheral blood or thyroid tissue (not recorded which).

In nucleotides, the CDR3 is TGTGCCAGCAGCTTAGATACCGGGACCAAGAATTCACCCCTCCACTTT. Amino acids: CASSLDTGTKNSPLHF. The J gene is TRBJ1-6, the V gene TRBV7-8; TRBD1 might be the D (5 bases). This CDR3 contains 16 residues. Germline V gene data show CDR1 as SGHVS and CDR2 as FQNEAQ. Deletions cut 1 base from V and 7 bases from J, with 14 bases between.